The sequence of this T cell receptor beta chain was determined in a study of CD8 T cells in Susac syndrome. A single count supports this clonotype. Peripheral blood CD8+ and CD4+ T cells were profiled by TCR beta sequencing. Trimming took off 0 bases at V and 8 bases at J, with 10 bases between the two ends. The germline gives CDR1 DFQATT, CDR2 SNEGSKA (reference sequence). The CDR3 spans 13 residues. Reverse transcription of roughly 0.5 to 1 ug RNA used random hexamers. Amplification of TCR beta CDR3 across 54 Vbeta and 13 Jbeta was performed with immunoSEQ multiplex PCR. One entry per CDR3 protein results from TCRdb running MiXCR on the immunoSEQ multiplex PCR reads. The sample includes 170,000 or so distinct CDR3 sequences, around 93% of them seen just once.

This clonotype originated in a human donor with multiple sclerosis. The rearrangement uses TRBV20-1 and TRBJ1-4; D ambiguous. Sequencing input: CD4+ T cells from PBMCs. The CDR3 coding sequence is TGCAGTGCTAGAGATACGGGGATAGAAAAACTGTTTTTT. Amino acid sequence: CSARDTGIEKLFF.